One sample yielded the 32 T cell receptor beta chains listed below, sequenced in a study of T cells in Graves' hyperthyroidism and ophthalmopathy. Amplification yielded TCR beta CDR3 regions, with RNA transcripts as the source. The HTBI set primed first-round TCR CDR3 RT-PCR. TCRdb ran MiXCR on the multiplex PCR reads and lists one entry per CDR3 protein. This repertoire shows about 600,000 distinct CDR3 sequences, roughly 16% found once; its top ten account for about 3.5%. Specimen: blood. The receptors originated from a woman in her forties with Graves' ophthalmopathy.

In its sample, this clonotype was seen a few times. The CDR3 region is CASSETGDGFRPQHF. In DNA form, the CDR3 reads TGTGCCAGCAGTGAGACAGGCGACGGATTTCGGCCCCAGCATTTT. The chain is built from TRBV6-1 and TRBJ1-5; a possible D gene is TRBD1 (6 bases). Germline loops: CDR1 MNHNS, CDR2 SASEGT. Deletions cut 3 bases from V and 9 bases from J, with 18 bases between. The CDR3 length is 15 residues.

The chain couples TRBV12-3 or TRBV12-4 to TRBJ1-2; D is unresolved. Trimming pared 2 bases from V and 0 bases from J, leaving 19 bases between. This CDR3 region has 18 residues. CDR3 amino acids: CASSLNRELFLPNYGYTF. CDR3 in DNA: TGTGCCAGCAGTTTAAATAGGGAATTATTTCTCCCTAACTATGGCTACACCTTC.

This clonotype was seen only a few times. This chain uses TRBV12-3 or TRBV12-4 with TRBJ1-3; TRBD1 is a possible D gene (6 bases). The CDR3 is 16 amino acids. The V gene lost 2 bases and the J gene lost 4 bases, with 15 bases spanning the gap. CDR3: CASSLLQGRRGNTIYF. The CDR3 nucleotides read TGTGCCAGCAGTTTACTCCAGGGGAGGAGAGGAAACACCATATATTTT.

The chain combines TRBV20-1 with TRBJ1-4, with a possible D match to TRBD1 (5 bases). Trimming pared 1 base from V and 6 bases from J, leaving 18 bases between. The V gene's germline CDR1 is DFQATT and CDR2 SNEGSKA (reference sequence). The CDR3 is 16 amino acids. CDR3 sequence: CSARGGLGEVDEKLFF. Here the CDR3 DNA reads TGCAGTGCTAGAGGAGGGTTGGGGGAGGTTGATGAAAAACTGTTTTTT.

A remark on this clonotype: This clone may be a read error of a much larger clone one base away. The chain recombines TRBV20-1 with TRBJ2-7; D might be TRBD1 or TRBD2, each matching 7 bases. V was cut by 2 bases and J by 6 bases, with 26 bases left in between. CDR1 is DFQATT, CDR2 SNEGSKA, per germline (reference sequence). The CDR3 totals 17 residues. CDR3 nucleotides: TGCAGTGCTAGACCTCAGGGGGGGGGGACAGATGTCTGCGAGCAGTACTTC. Protein product: CSARPQGGGTDVCEQYF.

This sequence joins TRBV4-1 and TRBJ1-4; a weak D match, TRBD1 (5 bases). V lost 0 bases and J 10 bases, leaving 18 bases between the germline ends. The CDR3 length is 16 residues. Germline loops: CDR1 MGHRA, CDR2 YSYEKL. CDR3 sequence: CASSQDLGQEMRKLFF. The CDR3 DNA is TGCGCCAGCAGCCAAGATCTGGGGCAGGAGATGAGAAAACTGTTTTTT.

This clonotype was detected only a few times. For the CDR3, the DNA is TGTGCCAGCAGTTTTGAAGGGACAGTGAAGAACACTGAAGCTTTCTTT. Translation: CASSFEGTVKNTEAFF. The chain recombines TRBV28 with TRBJ1-1, with 7 bases identical to TRBD1. The CDR3 consists of 16 residues. Germline V gene sequence: CDR1 MDHEN, CDR2 SYDVKM. V was pared by 3 bases and J by 1 base, with 8 bases of the junction left unmatched. Combining the CDR3 with reference TRBV28 and TRBJ1-1 gives the whole variable domain DVKVTQSSRYLVKRTGEKVFLECVQDMDHENMFWYRQDPGLGLRLIYFSYDVKMKEKGDIPEGYSVSREKKERFSLILESASTNQTSMYLCASSFEGTVKNTEAFFGQGTRLTVV.

The chain couples TRBV27 to TRBJ2-3, with TRBD2 matching over 8 bases. Losses at the gene ends were 5 bases for V and 3 bases for J; bases not matched to a gene: 7. The CDR3 runs 15 residues. CDR1 and CDR2 (germline): MNHEY, SMNVEV (reference sequence). In nucleotides, the CDR3 is TGTGCCAGCAGTCCGTGGACTAGCTTTACAGATACGCAGTATTTT. Translating it yields CASSPWTSFTDTQYF.

This clonotype was seen only a few times. The chain has TRBV29-1 and TRBJ2-5; the match to TRBD2 covers 12 bases. The CDR3 spans 14 residues. Trimming took 4 bases from V and 5 from J; bases not matched to a gene: 5. Per the germline V gene, CDR1 is SQVTM and CDR2 is ANQGSEA. The CDR3 loop is CSVGTSGGRETQYF. The CDR3 DNA reads TGCAGCGTTGGCACTAGCGGGGGGCGGGAGACCCAGTACTTC.

The V gene is TRBV3-1, the J gene TRBJ2-3; D may correspond to TRBD1 or TRBD2 (6 bases each). The CDR3 loop spans 15 amino acids. Germline values: CDR1 LGHDT, CDR2 YNNKEL (reference sequence). Trimming shortened V by 4 bases and J by 5 bases, and 16 bases separated the two germline ends. The CDR3 reads CASSPRWGAKDTQYF. CDR3 in DNA: TGTGCCAGCAGCCCCCGGTGGGGGGCCAAAGATACGCAGTATTTT.

The table lists this clonotype with a few counts. J is TRBJ2-1 and V is TRBV29-1; perhaps TRBD1 as D (6 bases). Trimming stripped 2 bases from V and 2 bases from J, with 13 bases between. The germline V gene has CDR1 SQVTM and CDR2 ANQGSEA. CDR3 size: 15 residues. This CDR3 reads CSVETGTNPYNEQFF. DNA of the CDR3: TGCAGCGTTGAAACCGGGACAAATCCCTACAATGAGCAGTTCTTC.

This clonotype was recorded a few times. The chain has TRBV11-2 and TRBJ2-2, with TRBD2 as a possible D gene (5 bases). Trimming cost V 5 bases and J 10 bases, with 17 bases left between them. The germline gives CDR1 SGHAT, CDR2 FQNNGV. This CDR3 comprises 14 residues. The CDR3 here is CASSPGLSVAELFF. The CDR3 nucleotides are TGTGCCAGCAGCCCCGGACTGTCCGTGGCGGAGCTGTTTTTT. The variable domain in full, completed from reference TRBV11-2 and TRBJ2-2, reads EAGVAQSPRYKIIEKRQSVAFWCNPISGHATLYWYQQILGQGPKLLIQFQNNGVVDDSQLPKDRFSAERLKGVDSTLKIQPAKLEDSAVYLCASSPGLSVAELFFGEGSRLTVL.

This clonotype was seen a handful of times. The rearrangement uses TRBV6-1 and TRBJ2-2; 10 bases match TRBD1. Germline V gene lookup returns CDR1 MNHNS and CDR2 SASEGT. The J segment lost 7 bases and the V segment lost 5 bases, leaving 7 bases of the junction unmatched. The CDR3 has 15 amino acids. The CDR3 is CASSLDRGRHGELFF. DNA for the CDR3: TGTGCCAGCAGTTTAGACAGGGGGCGTCACGGGGAGCTGTTTTTT.

This clonotype appeared a few times. The rearrangement uses TRBV5-1 and TRBJ2-2; weak D call: TRBD1 (6 bases). Germline V gives CDR1 SGHRS, CDR2 YFSETQ. Trimming left V 6 bases short and J 6 bases short, with 12 bases between. CDR3 length equals 13 residues. CDR3 sequence: CASTLGGAGELFF. CDR3 DNA sequence: TGCGCCAGCACCTTAGGGGGTGCCGGGGAGCTGTTTTTT.

This clonotype has a count of ten or more. The chain joins TRBV5-1 to TRBJ1-1; no clear D gene. The ends were cut back, 0 bases at V and 5 bases at J, with 8 bases in the middle. The CDR3 sequence is 13 residues long. Looked up from germline, CDR1 is SGHRS and CDR2 is YFSETQ. CDR3 sequence: CASSLEARTEAFF. The CDR3 bases are TGCGCCAGCAGCTTGGAAGCACGGACTGAAGCTTTCTTT.

The chain has TRBV9 and TRBJ1-4, with 8 bases identical to TRBD1. The CDR3 contains 15 residues. With V trimmed by 0 bases and J by 8 bases, 6 bases remained unmatched. Germline assignment: CDR1 SGDLS and CDR2 YYNGEE. The CDR3 DNA sequence: TGTGCCAGCAGCGTAGGAGACAGGGGATTCGAAAAACTGTTTTTT. Protein sequence: CASSVGDRGFEKLFF.

This clonotype showed up many times. This chain links TRBV2 with TRBJ2-7; D remains ambiguous. The CDR3 contains 10 residues. The germline V gene encodes CDR1 SNHLY and CDR2 FYNNEI. V was shortened by 5 bases and J by 7 bases, with 6 bases between the two germline ends. CDR3 sequence: CASSTTEQYF. DNA for the CDR3: TGTGCCAGCAGTACAACAGAGCAGTACTTC. Looking up the rest from reference TRBV2 and TRBJ2-7 gives the full variable domain: EPEVTQTPSHQVTQMGQEVILRCVPISNHLYFYWYRQILGQKVEFLVSFYNNEISEKSEIFDDQFSVERPDGSNFTLKIRSTKLEDSAMYFCASSTTEQYFGPGTRLTVT.

This clonotype was observed at least ten times. One junction end disagrees with the germline gene, perhaps due to a read error. This chain uses TRBV3-1 with TRBJ2-1; possible D gene TRBD2, 6 bases. The CDR3 sequence is 15 residues long. The germline V gene encodes CDR1 LGHDT and CDR2 YNNKEL (reference sequence). CDR3 sequence: CASSQDTGLYNERFF. In DNA, the CDR3 is TGTGCCAGCAGCCAAGATACGGGACTTTACAATGAGCGGTTCTTC.

This chain joins TRBV27 and TRBJ1-6, with 8 bases that match TRBD1. The V and J ends lost 5 bases and 10 bases, in that order; junction bases with no gene match: 4. CDR3 size: 13 residues. Per germline, CDR1 MNHEY and CDR2 SMNVEV (reference sequence). The CDR3: CASSRQGMSPLHF. The CDR3, as DNA: TGTGCCAGCAGTAGACAGGGGATGTCACCCCTCCACTTT.

This clonotype was picked up many times. The V gene is TRBV2, the J gene TRBJ1-3; tentatively, D is TRBD1 (5 bases). Germline assignment: CDR1 SNHLY and CDR2 FYNNEI. With 8 bases removed from V and 1 base from J, the gap between germline ends came to 12 bases. The CDR3 is 14 residues long. Written as DNA, the CDR3 is TGTGCCAGCGATGCAGGGTCGTCTGGAAACACCATATATTTT. It yields the protein CASDAGSSGNTIYF.

This clonotype appeared many times. The CDR3 DNA reads TGTGCCAGCAGCTCCCTGACTAGCGGGGGCACAGATACGCAGTATTTT. Amino acid sequence: CASSSLTSGGTDTQYF. The chain employs TRBV5-8 and TRBJ2-3; 11 bases align to TRBD2. This CDR3 is 16 amino acids long. Germline V gene lookup returns CDR1 SGHTS and CDR2 YDEGEE. The junction had 4 bases not matched to a gene; V was cut back by 3 bases and J by 1 base.

This clonotype came up many times. The V and J genes are TRBV7-2 and TRBJ2-3; TRBD2 matches at 9 bases. This CDR3 has 14 amino acids. Germline loops: CDR1 SGHTA, CDR2 FQGNSA. Trimming took 1 base from V and 4 from J; bases not matched to a gene: 0. The CDR3 region has the DNA TGTGCCAGCAGCTTAGGACTAGCGGCAGATACGCAGTATTTT. It codes for CASSLGLAADTQYF.

This clonotype was seen ten or more times. This chain uses TRBV7-9 with TRBJ1-1, with D maybe TRBD1 (5 bases). The length of the CDR3 is 15 residues. Germline assignment: CDR1 SEHNR and CDR2 FQNEAQ (reference sequence). V lost 5 bases and J 4 bases, leaving 17 bases between the germline ends. The CDR3: CASSSLKGLSTEAFF. In DNA form, the CDR3 reads TGTGCCAGCAGCAGTCTGAAGGGGCTGAGCACTGAAGCTTTCTTT.

This clonotype was seen many times. The chain couples TRBV20-1 to TRBJ2-1; D not certain. Germline V gene sequence: CDR1 DFQATT, CDR2 SNEGSKA (reference sequence). CDR3 size: 15 residues. Trimming cost V 1 base and J 3 bases, with 13 bases left between them. The CDR3 here is CSARVTGGFYNEQFF. Written as DNA, the CDR3 is TGCAGTGCTAGAGTCACCGGCGGCTTCTACAATGAGCAGTTCTTC.

This clonotype has a count of ten or more. This chain joins TRBV2 and TRBJ2-3; weak D call: TRBD1 (6 bases). The CDR3 covers 13 residues. Per the germline V gene, CDR1 is SNHLY and CDR2 is FYNNEI. The V and J ends lost 8 bases and 3 bases respectively, with 12 bases between them. The chain's CDR3 is CASSNRVTDTQYF. CDR3 nucleotide sequence: TGTGCCAGCTCTAACAGGGTAACAGATACGCAGTATTTT.

This clonotype was seen a few times. The rearrangement uses TRBV6-1 and TRBJ2-5; 8 bases fit TRBD2. This CDR3 has 15 residues. Looked up from germline, CDR1 is MNHNS and CDR2 is SASEGT. The V and J ends lost 4 bases and 2 bases, in that order; junction bases with no gene match: 6. DNA of the CDR3: TGTGCCAGCAGTGGTTTAGCGGGGACTCAAGAGACCCAGTACTTC. It yields the protein CASSGLAGTQETQYF.

The gene calls are TRBV6-1 and TRBJ2-2; TRBD1 matches at 7 bases. The CDR3 runs to 15 residues. Germline-derived CDR1 and CDR2 are MNHNS and SASEGT. Trimming took 6 bases from V and 1 from J; bases not matched to a gene: 5. CDR3 DNA sequence: TGTGCCAGCAGACCACAGGGGATGAACACCGGGGAGCTGTTTTTT. Encoded protein: CASRPQGMNTGELFF.

V is TRBV18 and J is TRBJ1-4, with 7 nucleotides matching TRBD1. CDR3 size: 13 residues. J was trimmed by 3 bases and V by 6 bases; bases with no gene match: 1. The germline V gene has CDR1 KGHSH and CDR2 LQKENI. CDR3 sequence (DNA): TGTGCCAGCTCCGGGACAGCTAATGAAAAACTGTTTTTT. Its translation is CASSGTANEKLFF.

This clonotype has a count of ten or more. V usage is TRBV2 and J usage is TRBJ2-1; D might be TRBD2 (5 bases). The CDR3 length is 11 residues. Per the germline V gene, CDR1 is SNHLY and CDR2 is FYNNEI. Trimming pared 8 bases from V and 8 bases from J, leaving 10 bases between. Here the CDR3 DNA reads TGTGCCAGCGGTCGGGGATATGAGCAGTTCTTC. Its translation is CASGRGYEQFF.

The sample holds many counts of this clonotype. The chain has TRBV28 and TRBJ2-5; maybe TRBD1 (5 bases). The V gene's germline CDR1 is MDHEN and CDR2 SYDVKM. The CDR3 spans 11 residues. Trimming stripped 7 bases from V and 5 bases from J, with 8 bases between. CDR3 region: CASKGLETQYF. The CDR3 DNA follows: TGTGCCAGCAAGGGGCTGGAGACCCAGTACTTC. Complete variable domain (other parts from reference TRBV28 and TRBJ2-5): DVKVTQSSRYLVKRTGEKVFLECVQDMDHENMFWYRQDPGLGLRLIYFSYDVKMKEKGDIPEGYSVSREKKERFSLILESASTNQTSMYLCASKGLETQYFGPGTRLLVL.

This clonotype was recorded at least ten times. The chain uses TRBV7-4 and TRBJ1-4; D not certain. The CDR3 has 15 residues. Germline CDR1 and CDR2: SGHVT and SQSDAQ. Between the trimmed V and J ends, which lost 0 bases and 4 bases, there was a span of 9 bases. CDR3 protein: CASSLATAHNEKLFF. The CDR3 DNA follows: TGTGCCAGCAGCTTAGCGACTGCCCATAATGAAAAACTGTTTTTT.

This clonotype was recorded a few times. The chain combines TRBV7-9 with TRBJ1-2, with 11 bases lining up with TRBD1. Germline-derived CDR1 and CDR2 are SEHNR and FQNEAQ (reference sequence). The CDR3 covers 14 residues. The ends lost 5 bases at V and 4 bases at J; junction bases unmatched: 3. CDR3 region: CASSRDRGSYGYTF. DNA of the CDR3: TGTGCCAGCAGCCGGGACAGGGGGTCCTATGGCTACACCTTC.